This is a list of T cell receptor beta chains from one sample in a study of cytomegalovirus exposure and HLA in healthy donors. Using immunoSEQ multiplex PCR, the repertoire was profiled, and TCRdb retains in-frame clones only, with some absent. Found here are roughly 70,000 clones; the top ten clones hold approximately 2.7%. The sample was PBMCs. These receptors originate from a man aged 35-49 years in good health and CMV-seronegative. The CDR3 runs from the conserved cysteine through the conserved F or W. Fields, in order: D gene, J gene, V gene, CDR3 DNA, CDR3 protein. D genes are given only for firm matches.

.	TRBJ2-7	TRBV7-3	TGTGCCAGCAGCCGCTTTTCGGAGGGGGCGCGATACGAGCAGTACTTC	CASSRFSEGARYEQYF
TRBD2	TRBJ2-1	TRBV5-1	TGCGCCAGCAGCTCCCAGGGGAGCGGGGGGACGAATGAGCAGTTCTTC	CASSSQGSGGTNEQFF
.	TRBJ2-5	TRBV7-6	TGTGCCAGCAGCTTAGACACCAGACAAGAGACCCAGTACTTC	CASSLDTRQETQYF
.	TRBJ2-7	TRBV19	TGTGCCAGTAGCAAATATCACAGGGACGGCTCCTACGAGCAGTACTTC	CASSKYHRDGSYEQYF
.	TRBJ2-7	TRBV6-6	TGTGCCAGTGAGGGTTCCTACGAGCAGTACTTC	CASEGSYEQYF
.	TRBJ1-6	TRBV2	TGTGCCAGTCGACAATCCCCCTATAATTCACCCCTCCACTTT	CASRQSPYNSPLHF
.	TRBJ1-1	TRBV9	TGTGCCAGCAGCCCCGACAACACTGAAGCTCTCTTT	CASSPDNTEALF
.	TRBJ1-1	TRBV18	TGTGCCAGCTCACCAATTGCTAGCAGGCCCCTGGGCGCTGAAGCTTTCTTT	CASSPIASRPLGAEAFF
.	TRBJ2-5	TRBV29-1	TGCAGCGTTAGGGCGAGGGAGACCCGGTACTTC	CSVRARETRYF
.	TRBJ2-7	TRBV6-6	TGTGCCAGCAGTTACGTTACCTTAATGGACACAGTTTACTTC	CASSYVTLMDTVYF
.	TRBJ2-7	TRBV4-2	TGTGCCAGCAGCCTCAGACTCAGGGGATCCGCCCACGAGCAGTACTTC	CASSLRLRGSAHEQYF
TRBD1	TRBJ1-2	TRBV5-1	TGCGCCAGCAGCTCGTCCCGGGACAGGGGTTATGGCTACACCTTC	CASSSSRDRGYGYTF
TRBD1	TRBJ1-5	TRBV9	TGTGCCAGCAGCCCCGGGGACAGGGCTAATCAGCCCCAGCATTTT	CASSPGDRANQPQHF
.	TRBJ1-6	TRBV5-5	TGTGCCAGCAGCCCTGGCCTAGGTTCCCTCCACTTT	CASSPGLGSLHF
.	TRBJ1-1	TRBV2	TGTGCCAGCATTGCGGACACGGACGCTTTCTTT	CASIADTDAFF
TRBD1	TRBJ1-6	TRBV5-6	TGTGCCAGCACCGCCGCAGGGGGCTTTTCACCCCTCCACTTT	CASTAAGGFSPLHF
TRBD2	TRBJ2-1	TRBV9	TGTGCCAGCAGCGTAGGGGCTAGCGGGGGGTCTTCTCGCTCCTACAATGAGCAGTTCTTC	CASSVGASGGSSRSYNEQFF
TRBD1	TRBJ2-1	TRBV9	TGTGCCAGCAGCGTGGAATACAGGGGCGGCAATGAGCAGTTCTTC	CASSVEYRGGNEQFF
.	TRBJ2-3	TRBV10-3	TGTGCCATCAGTGAGCCGGGACATCGAGGCCCAGATACGCAGTATTTT	CAISEPGHRGPDTQYF
.	TRBJ2-7	TRBV5-5	TGTGCCAGCAGCCCACCGGGAAGGTACGCCTACGAGCAGTACTTC	CASSPPGRYAYEQYF
.	TRBJ1-1	TRBV6-5	TGTGCCAGCAGTTACTTAGCACCTTTGAGGACTGAAGCTTTCTTT	CASSYLAPLRTEAFF
TRBD2	TRBJ2-5	TRBV2	TGTGCCAGCAGTCGTAGCGGGTACACAGAGACCCAGTACTTC	CASSRSGYTETQYF